The 9 T cell receptor beta chains given below trace back to one sample, sequenced in a study of T cell responses to AZD1222 COVID-19 vaccine. Only in-frame clones appear in the TCRdb table, and some are missing; sequencing was by immunoSEQ multiplex PCR. The sample holds 130,000 or so clones, roughly 90% seen once. The sequenced sample was peripheral blood, obtained 28 days after the second AZD1222 dose. These TCRs come from an adult who received the AZD1222 COVID-19 vaccine.

The chain has TRBV18 and TRBJ1-1, with D unclear. Germline CDR1 is KGHSH and CDR2 is LQKENI. The length of the CDR3 is 13 residues. V gave up 5 bases and J gave up 1 base, with 8 bases separating them. Here the CDR3 reads CASSTQQNTEAFF. As DNA, the CDR3 is TGTGCCAGCTCAACACAGCAGAACACTGAAGCTTTCTTT.

The sample holds one count of this clone. The chain couples TRBV3-1 (or the pseudogene TRBV3-2) to TRBJ2-3; 7 positions agree with TRBD2. V lost 4 bases and J lost 6; bases outside the gene matches: 10. The CDR3 runs 15 residues. Germline CDR1 reads LGHDT; CDR2 reads YNNKEL (reference sequence). In nucleotides, the CDR3 is TGTGCCAGCAGCCGGGGTGGGACTAATTTGGATACGCAGTATTTT. Protein: CASSRGGTNLDTQYF.

The chain links TRBV5-1 to TRBJ2-1; the D is unclear. The CDR3 loop spans 15 amino acids. The V end was cut by 4 bases, the J end by 5 bases, with 16 bases between. From germline, CDR1 is SGHRS and CDR2 YFSETQ. The CDR3: CASSPLGRRHNEQFF. The CDR3 DNA sequence: TGCGCCAGCAGCCCCCTTGGGCGAAGGCACAATGAGCAGTTCTTC.

In DNA form, the CDR3 reads TGTGCCATCAGCCCGACAGGGGGTGACACTGAAGCTTTCTTT. Its protein product is CAISPTGGDTEAFF. The chain uses TRBV10-3 and TRBJ1-1; 9 bases are a match to TRBD1. With V trimmed by 6 bases and J by 3 bases, 5 bases remained unmatched. Germline-derived CDR1 and CDR2 are ENHRY and SYGVKD. The CDR3 is made up of 14 amino acids.

In DNA form, the CDR3 reads TGTGCCAGCAGCGGTACCGGGACAGGGCATCAGCCCCAGCATTTT. Amino acid sequence: CASSGTGTGHQPQHF. This chain links TRBV4-2 with TRBJ1-5, with 9 bases matching TRBD1. The CDR3 has 15 amino acids. Trimming at V came to 5 bases and at J to 5 bases, leaving 7 bases not matched to a gene. Germline loops: CDR1 LGHNA, CDR2 YNFKEQ.

This chain links TRBV2 with TRBJ2-1; maybe TRBD2 (6 bases). The germline V gene encodes CDR1 SNHLY and CDR2 FYNNEI. V lost 7 bases to trimming and J lost 6 bases, with 16 bases between them. The CDR3 is made up of 14 amino acids. The DNA of the CDR3 is TGTGCCAGCACTAGAACGCGGGATATCAATGAGCAGTTCTTC. Protein: CASTRTRDINEQFF.

This clone has a single count. V gene TRBV4-2 combines with J gene TRBJ1-1; D gene ambiguous. V lost 2 bases to trimming and J lost 0 bases, with 10 bases between them. The CDR3 totals 15 residues. Per germline, CDR1 LGHNA and CDR2 YNFKEQ. The CDR3 DNA reads as TGTGCCAGCAGCCAATTTGCTGGGGTGAACACTGAAGCTTTCTTT. This codes for CASSQFAGVNTEAFF.

The rearrangement joins TRBV5-5 to TRBJ1-1; D call uncertain. The CDR3 has 14 residues. The germline CDR1 and CDR2 sequences are SGHKS and YYEKEE (reference sequence). V lost 4 bases, J lost 1 base, and 11 bases lay in between. The CDR3 reads CASSSGSPNTEAFF. CDR3 bases: TGTGCCAGCAGCAGCGGAAGCCCGAACACTGAAGCTTTCTTT.

On this clone: At one end the junction does not follow the germline gene, possibly because of a read error. The genes are TRBV5-4 and TRBJ1-4; D call uncertain. Germline V gene lookup returns CDR1 SGHNT and CDR2 YYREEE (reference sequence). The CDR3 runs 15 residues. The DNA for the CDR3 is TGTGCTAGCAGCTTAAAGAGGCCAACTAATGAAAAACTGTTTTTT. Translation: CASSLKRPTNEKLFF.